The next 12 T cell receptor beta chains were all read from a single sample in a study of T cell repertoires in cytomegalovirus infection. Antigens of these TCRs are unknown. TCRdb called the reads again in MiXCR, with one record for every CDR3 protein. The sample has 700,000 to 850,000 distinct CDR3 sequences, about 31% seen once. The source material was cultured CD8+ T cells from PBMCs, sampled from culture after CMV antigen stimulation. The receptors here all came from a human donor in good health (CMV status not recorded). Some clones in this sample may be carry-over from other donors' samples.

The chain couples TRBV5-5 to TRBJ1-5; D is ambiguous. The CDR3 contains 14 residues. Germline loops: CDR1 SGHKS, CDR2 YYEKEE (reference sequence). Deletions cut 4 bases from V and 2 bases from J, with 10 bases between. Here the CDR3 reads CASSSNFGNQPQHF. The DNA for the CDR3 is TGTGCCAGCAGCAGTAATTTTGGCAATCAGCCCCAGCATTTT.

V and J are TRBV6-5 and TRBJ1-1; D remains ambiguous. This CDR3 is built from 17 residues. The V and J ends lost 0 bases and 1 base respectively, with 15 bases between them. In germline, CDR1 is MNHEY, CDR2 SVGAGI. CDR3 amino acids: CASSYSPPIWTNTEAFF. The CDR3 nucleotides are TGTGCCAGCAGTTACTCACCCCCCATATGGACGAACACTGAAGCTTTCTTT.

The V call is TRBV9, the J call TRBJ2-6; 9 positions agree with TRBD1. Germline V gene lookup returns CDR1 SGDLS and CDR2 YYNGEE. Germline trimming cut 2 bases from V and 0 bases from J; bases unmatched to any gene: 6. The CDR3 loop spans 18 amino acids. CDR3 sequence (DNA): TGTGCCAGCAGCGTGAACAGGGGGCTCAACTCTGGGGCCAACGTCCTGACTTTC. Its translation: CASSVNRGLNSGANVLTF.

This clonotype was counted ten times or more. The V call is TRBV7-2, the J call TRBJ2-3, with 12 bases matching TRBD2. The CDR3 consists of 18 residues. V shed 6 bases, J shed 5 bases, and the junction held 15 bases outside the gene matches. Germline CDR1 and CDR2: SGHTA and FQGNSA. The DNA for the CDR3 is TGTGCCAGCAGGGTTGCGGGACTAGCGGGCCTGGTGGGAGATACGCAGTATTTT. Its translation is CASRVAGLAGLVGDTQYF.

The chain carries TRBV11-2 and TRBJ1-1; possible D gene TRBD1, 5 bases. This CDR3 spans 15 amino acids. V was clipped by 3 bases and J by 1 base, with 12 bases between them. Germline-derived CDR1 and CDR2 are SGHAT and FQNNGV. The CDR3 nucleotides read TGTGCCAGCAGCTTTGGACGGGGACGGAACACTGAAGCTTTCTTT. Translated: CASSFGRGRNTEAFF.

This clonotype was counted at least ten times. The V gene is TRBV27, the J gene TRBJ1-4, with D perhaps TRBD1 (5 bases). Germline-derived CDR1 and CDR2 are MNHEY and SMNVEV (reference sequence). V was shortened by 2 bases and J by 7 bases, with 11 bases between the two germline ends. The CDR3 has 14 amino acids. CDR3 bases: TGTGCCAGCAGTTTAGGAGGGGCGGTTGAAAAACTGTTTTTT. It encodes CASSLGGAVEKLFF.

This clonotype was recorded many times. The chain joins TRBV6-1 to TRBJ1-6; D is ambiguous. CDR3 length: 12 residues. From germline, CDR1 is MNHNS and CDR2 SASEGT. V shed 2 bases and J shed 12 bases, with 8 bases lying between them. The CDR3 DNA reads TGTGCCAGCAGTGAAATCGCTGGACCCCTCCACTTT. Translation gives CASSEIAGPLHF.

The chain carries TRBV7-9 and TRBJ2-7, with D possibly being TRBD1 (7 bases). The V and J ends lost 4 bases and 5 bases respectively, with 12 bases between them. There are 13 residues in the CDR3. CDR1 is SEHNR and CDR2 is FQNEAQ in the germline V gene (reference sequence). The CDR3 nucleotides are TGTGCCAGCAGCTGGACAGGAGGGGACGAGCAGTACTTC. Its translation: CASSWTGGDEQYF.

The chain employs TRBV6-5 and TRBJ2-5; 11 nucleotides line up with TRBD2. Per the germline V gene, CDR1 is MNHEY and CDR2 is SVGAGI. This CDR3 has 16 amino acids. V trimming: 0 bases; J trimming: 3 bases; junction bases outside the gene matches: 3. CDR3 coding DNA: TGTGCCAGCAGTTACTCGGTAGCGGGGGGGAAAGAGACCCAGTACTTC. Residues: CASSYSVAGGKETQYF.

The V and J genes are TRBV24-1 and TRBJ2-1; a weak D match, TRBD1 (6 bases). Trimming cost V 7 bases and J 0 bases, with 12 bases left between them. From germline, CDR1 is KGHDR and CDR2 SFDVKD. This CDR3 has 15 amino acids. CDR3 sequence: CATRGQGSSYNEQFF. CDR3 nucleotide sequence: TGTGCCACCAGGGGCCAGGGGAGCTCCTACAATGAGCAGTTCTTC.

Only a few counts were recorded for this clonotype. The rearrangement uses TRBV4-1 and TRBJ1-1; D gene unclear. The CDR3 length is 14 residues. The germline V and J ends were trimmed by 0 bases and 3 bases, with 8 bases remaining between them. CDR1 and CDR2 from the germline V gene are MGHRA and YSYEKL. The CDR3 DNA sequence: TGCGCCAGCAGCCAAGATGAGGGCCACACTGAAGCTTTCTTT. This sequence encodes CASSQDEGHTEAFF.

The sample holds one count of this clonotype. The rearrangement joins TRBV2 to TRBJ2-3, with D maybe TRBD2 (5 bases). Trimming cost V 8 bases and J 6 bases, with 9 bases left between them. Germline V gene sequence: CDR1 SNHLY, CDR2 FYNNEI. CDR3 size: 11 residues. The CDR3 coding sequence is TGTGCCAGCCCTAGCCAGGATACGCAGTATTTT. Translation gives CASPSQDTQYF.